The present T cell receptor beta chain was sequenced within a study of T cells in Graves' hyperthyroidism and ophthalmopathy. Per germline, CDR1 DFQATT and CDR2 SNEGSKA (reference sequence). The CDR3 loop spans 11 amino acids. RNA transcripts served as the template for amplifying TCR beta CDR3 regions. With the HTBI primer set, the TCR CDR3 went through a first round of RT-PCR. Using its own MiXCR run on the multiplex PCR reads, TCRdb lists one record per CDR3 protein. The sample has hundreds of thousands of distinct CDR3 sequences; about two fifths are singletons. In this sample, this clonotype turned up many times.

Material: blood. This sequence originates from a man aged 18 to 35 with Graves' hyperthyroidism. The rearrangement uses TRBV20-1 and TRBJ2-5; D is undetermined. As DNA, the CDR3 is TGCAGCAACCGAGCCGGAGAGACCCAGTACTTC. It encodes CSNRAGETQYF.